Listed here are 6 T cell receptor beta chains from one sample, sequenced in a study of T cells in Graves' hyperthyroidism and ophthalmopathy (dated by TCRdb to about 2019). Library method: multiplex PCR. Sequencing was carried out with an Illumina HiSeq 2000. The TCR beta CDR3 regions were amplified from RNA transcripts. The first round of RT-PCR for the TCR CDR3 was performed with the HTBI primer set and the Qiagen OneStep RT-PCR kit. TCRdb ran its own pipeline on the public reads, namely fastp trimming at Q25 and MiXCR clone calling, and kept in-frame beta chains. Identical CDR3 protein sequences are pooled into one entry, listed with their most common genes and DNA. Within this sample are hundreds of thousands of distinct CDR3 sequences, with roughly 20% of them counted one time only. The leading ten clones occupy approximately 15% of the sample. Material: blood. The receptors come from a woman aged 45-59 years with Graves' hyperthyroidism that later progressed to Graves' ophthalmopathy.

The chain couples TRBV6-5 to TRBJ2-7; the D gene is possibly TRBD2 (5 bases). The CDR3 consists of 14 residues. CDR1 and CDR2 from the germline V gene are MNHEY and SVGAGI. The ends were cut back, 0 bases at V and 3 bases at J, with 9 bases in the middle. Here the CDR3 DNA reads TGTGCCAGCAGTTACTCAGCGGACGGCTACGAGCAGTACTTC. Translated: CASSYSADGYEQYF.

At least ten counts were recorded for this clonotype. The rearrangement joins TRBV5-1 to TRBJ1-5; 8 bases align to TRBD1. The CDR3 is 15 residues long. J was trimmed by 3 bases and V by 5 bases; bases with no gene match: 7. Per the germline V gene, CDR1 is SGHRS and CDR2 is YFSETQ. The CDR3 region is CASRPTGDLNQPQHF. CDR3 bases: TGCGCCAGCAGACCGACAGGGGATCTCAATCAGCCCCAGCATTTT.

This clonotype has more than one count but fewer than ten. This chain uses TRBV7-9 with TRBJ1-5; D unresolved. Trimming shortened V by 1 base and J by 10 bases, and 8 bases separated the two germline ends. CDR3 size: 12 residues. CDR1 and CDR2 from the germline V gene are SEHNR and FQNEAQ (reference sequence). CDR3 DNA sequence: TGTGCCAGCAGCTTAGGTAGCAGCCCCCAGCATTTT. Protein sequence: CASSLGSSPQHF.

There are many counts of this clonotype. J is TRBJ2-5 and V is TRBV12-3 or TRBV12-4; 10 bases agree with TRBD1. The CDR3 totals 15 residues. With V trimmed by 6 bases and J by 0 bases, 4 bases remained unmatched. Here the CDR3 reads CASRPGTGDQETQYF. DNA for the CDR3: TGTGCCAGCAGACCCGGGACAGGGGACCAAGAGACCCAGTACTTC.

In DNA form, the CDR3 reads TGTGCCAGCAGTCGGACTAGCGGGGGGCCCTACAATGAGCAGTTCTTC. Protein: CASSRTSGGPYNEQFF. The V and J genes are TRBV27 and TRBJ2-1; 14 bases are a match to TRBD2. The V gene end was trimmed by 5 bases and the J gene end by 2 bases; junction bases not matched to a gene: 2. This CDR3 spans 16 amino acids. CDR1 is MNHEY, CDR2 SMNVEV, per germline (reference sequence).

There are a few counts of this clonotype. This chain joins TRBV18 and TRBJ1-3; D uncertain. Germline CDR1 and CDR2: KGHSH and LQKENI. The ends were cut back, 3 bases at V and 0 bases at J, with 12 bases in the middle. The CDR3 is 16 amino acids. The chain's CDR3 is CASSPNRVGSGNTIYF. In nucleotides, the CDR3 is TGTGCCAGCTCACCGAACAGAGTCGGCTCTGGAAACACCATATATTTT.